This T cell receptor beta chain emerged from a study of T-cell reconstitution after alpha-beta-depleted transplantation in children (dated by TCRdb to 2016 to 2018). Notes on the research overall: T-cell immune reconstitution after TCRalphabeta/CD19-depleted allogeneic hematopoietic cell transplantation in children was quantitatively tracked in the study by means of TCR repertoire profiling. Paper-wide results and their limitations: The apparently early recovery of alphabetaT-cell counts about two months after transplant reportedly depended on only several hundred rapidly expanded clones that came from non-depleted graft cells. Over subsequent months, a decline in hyperexpanded clone frequencies was noted, and after one year, T-cell counts and TCRbeta diversity were mostly ascribed to newly produced T cells. In some patients, the high TCRbeta diversity seen at day 60 was put down to recipient T cells and intrathymic progenitors that had survived conditioning.

This clonotype was counted between two and nine times. It lacks a known antigen. No base quality values were provided; no much bigger clone lies one nucleotide off. The library was obtained by PCR. The listed sequencing device is Illumina HiSeq 2500. TCR library preparation used molecular barcoding, with unique molecular identifiers applied to normalize quantification of the TCRbeta repertoire. The raw public reads went through TCRdb reprocessing: fastp at Q25, MiXCR clone calling, in-frame beta chains kept. Rows are combined by CDR3 protein, so each entry shows the most common genes and DNA. The sample records under 250,000 distinct CDR3 sequences, approximately 24% of which are singletons. The top ten hold 4.5% to 5.5% of the sample. The junction shows trimming of 2 bases on V and 8 bases on J, plus 18 bases between the germline ends. Its CDR3 holds 16 amino acids, cysteine through phenylalanine. Left in the record is the CDR3 DNA by itself, 48 bases read in frame from the first base. Reading the germline V gene gives CDR1 KGHDR and CDR2 SFDVKD.

In the paper's terms, the treatment or condition label means: allogeneic hematopoietic cell transplantation with graft depleted of TCRalphabeta T cells and CD19 B cells. The children who served as transplant recipients had been given grafts of TCRalphabeta/CD19-depleted allogeneic hematopoietic cells. The sequence derives from a female patient aged 2-9 years who had a stem cell transplant for congenital amegakaryocytic thrombocytopenia, so the T cells may come from the graft donor. The chain is made from TRBV24-1 and TRBJ2-1, with TRBD2 tentatively as D gene (6 bases match). The material sequenced was PBMCs, mostly from graft donor cells, taken 360 days after TCRalphabeta/CD19-depleted stem cell transplant. The nucleotide sequence is given as TGTGCCACCAGTGATTGGGGGGACGGTCGTCGGGATGAGCAGTTCTTC. This is translated as CATSDWGDGRRDEQFF.